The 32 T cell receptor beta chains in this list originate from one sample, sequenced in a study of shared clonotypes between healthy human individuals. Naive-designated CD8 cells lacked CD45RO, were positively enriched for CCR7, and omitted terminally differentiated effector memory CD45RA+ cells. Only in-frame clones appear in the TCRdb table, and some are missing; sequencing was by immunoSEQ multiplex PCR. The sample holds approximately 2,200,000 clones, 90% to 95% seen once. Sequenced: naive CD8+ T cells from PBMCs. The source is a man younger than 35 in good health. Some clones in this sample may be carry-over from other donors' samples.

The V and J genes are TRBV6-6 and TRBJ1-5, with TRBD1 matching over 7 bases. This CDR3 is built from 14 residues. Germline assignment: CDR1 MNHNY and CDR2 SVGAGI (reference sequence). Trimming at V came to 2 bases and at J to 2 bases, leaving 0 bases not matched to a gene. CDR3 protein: CASSYQGGNQPQHF. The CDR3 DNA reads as TGTGCCAGCAGTTACCAGGGGGGCAATCAGCCCCAGCATTTT.

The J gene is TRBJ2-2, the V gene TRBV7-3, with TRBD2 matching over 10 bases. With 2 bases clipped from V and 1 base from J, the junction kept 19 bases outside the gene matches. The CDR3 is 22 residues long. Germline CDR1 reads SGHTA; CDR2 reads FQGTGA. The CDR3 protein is CASSLALPSGRILGGNTGELFF. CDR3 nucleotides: TGTGCCAGCAGCTTAGCCCTCCCTAGCGGGAGAATTCTTGGAGGGAACACCGGGGAGCTGTTTTTT.

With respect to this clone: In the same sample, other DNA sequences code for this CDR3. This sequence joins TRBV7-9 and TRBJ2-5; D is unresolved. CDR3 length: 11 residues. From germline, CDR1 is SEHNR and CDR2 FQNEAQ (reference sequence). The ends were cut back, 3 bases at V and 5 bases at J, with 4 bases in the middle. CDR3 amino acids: CASSFRETQYF. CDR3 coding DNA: TGTGCCAGCAGCTTTAGGGAGACCCAGTACTTC.

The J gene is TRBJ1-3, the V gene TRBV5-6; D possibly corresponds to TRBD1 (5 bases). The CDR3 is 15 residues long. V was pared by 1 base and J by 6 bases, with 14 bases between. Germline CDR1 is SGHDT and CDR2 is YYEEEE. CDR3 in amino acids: CASSLWTPRQNTIYF. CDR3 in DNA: TGTGCCAGCAGCTTGTGGACACCTCGGCAAAACACCATATATTTT.

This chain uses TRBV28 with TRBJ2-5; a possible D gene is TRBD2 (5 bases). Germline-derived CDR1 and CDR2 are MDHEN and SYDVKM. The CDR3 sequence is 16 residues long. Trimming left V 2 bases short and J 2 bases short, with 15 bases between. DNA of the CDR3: TGTGCCAGCAGTTTAGAGGCCACGGGGTATCAAGAGACCCAGTACTTC. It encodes CASSLEATGYQETQYF. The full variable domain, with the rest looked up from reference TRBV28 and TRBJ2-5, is DVKVTQSSRYLVKRTGEKVFLECVQDMDHENMFWYRQDPGLGLRLIYFSYDVKMKEKGDIPEGYSVSREKKERFSLILESASTNQTSMYLCASSLEATGYQETQYFGPGTRLLVL.

CDR3 DNA sequence: TGTGCCAGCAGCCCGGGGGCGGGAGCGTTCAGTGAGCAGTTCTTC. It specifies CASSPGAGAFSEQFF. The chain has TRBV27 and TRBJ2-1; possibly TRBD2 for D (7 bases). The germline CDR1 and CDR2 sequences are MNHEY and SMNVEV (reference sequence). The CDR3 has 15 residues. Trimming stripped 6 bases from V and 9 bases from J, with 21 bases between.

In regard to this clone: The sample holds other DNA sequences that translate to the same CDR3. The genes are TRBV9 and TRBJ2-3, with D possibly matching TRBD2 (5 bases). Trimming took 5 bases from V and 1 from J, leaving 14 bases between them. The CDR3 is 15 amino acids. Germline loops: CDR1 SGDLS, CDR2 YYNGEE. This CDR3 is CASSASGGRTDTQYF. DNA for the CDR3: TGTGCCAGCAGTGCAAGCGGAGGCCGCACAGATACGCAGTATTTT.

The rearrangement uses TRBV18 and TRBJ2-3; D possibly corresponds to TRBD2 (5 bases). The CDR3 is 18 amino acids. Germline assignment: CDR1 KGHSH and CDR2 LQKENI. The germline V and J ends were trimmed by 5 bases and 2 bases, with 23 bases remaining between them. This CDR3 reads CASSSDSDGGSFTDTQYF. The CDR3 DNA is TGTGCCAGCTCAAGCGACTCGGATGGCGGGTCATTCACAGATACGCAGTATTTT.

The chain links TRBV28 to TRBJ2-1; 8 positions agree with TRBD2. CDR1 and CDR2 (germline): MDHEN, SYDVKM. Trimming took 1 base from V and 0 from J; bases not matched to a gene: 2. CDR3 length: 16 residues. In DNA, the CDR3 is TGTGCCAGCAGTTTATTGACTAGCGACTCCTACAATGAGCAGTTCTTC. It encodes CASSLLTSDSYNEQFF.

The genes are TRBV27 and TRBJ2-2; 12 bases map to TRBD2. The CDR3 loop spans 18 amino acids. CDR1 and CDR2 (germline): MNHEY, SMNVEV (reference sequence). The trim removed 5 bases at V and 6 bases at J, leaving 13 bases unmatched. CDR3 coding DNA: TGTGCCAGCAGTCTTCTAGCGGGAGGGCCCCGGGTCTCCGGGGAGCTGTTTTTT. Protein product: CASSLLAGGPRVSGELFF.

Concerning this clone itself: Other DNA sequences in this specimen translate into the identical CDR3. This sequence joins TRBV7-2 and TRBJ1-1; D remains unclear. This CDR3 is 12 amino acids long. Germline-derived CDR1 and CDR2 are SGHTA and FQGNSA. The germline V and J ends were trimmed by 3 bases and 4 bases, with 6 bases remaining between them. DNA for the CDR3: TGTGCCAGCAGCTTGTTGGGCACTGAAGCTTTCTTT. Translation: CASSLLGTEAFF.

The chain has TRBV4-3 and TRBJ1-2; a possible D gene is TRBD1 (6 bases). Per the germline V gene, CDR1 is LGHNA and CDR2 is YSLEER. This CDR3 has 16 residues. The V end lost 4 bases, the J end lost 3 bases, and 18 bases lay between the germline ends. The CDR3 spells CASSPRARGQDYGYTF. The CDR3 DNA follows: TGCGCCAGCAGCCCCCGCGCCCGGGGGCAAGACTATGGCTACACCTTC.

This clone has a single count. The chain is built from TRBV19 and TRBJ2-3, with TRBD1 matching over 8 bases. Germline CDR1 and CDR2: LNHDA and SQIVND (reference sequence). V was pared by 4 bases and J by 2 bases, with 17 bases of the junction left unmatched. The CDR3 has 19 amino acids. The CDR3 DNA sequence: TGTGCCAGTAGTAGGGTCCGGGACAGGTTCCTTAACGCCACAGATACGCAGTATTTT. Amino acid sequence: CASSRVRDRFLNATDTQYF.

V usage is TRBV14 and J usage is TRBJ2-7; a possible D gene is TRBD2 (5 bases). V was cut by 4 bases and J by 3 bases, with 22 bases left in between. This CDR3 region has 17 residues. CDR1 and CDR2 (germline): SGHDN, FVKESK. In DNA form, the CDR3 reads TGTGCCAGCAGCCGTCTCGAGGCGGGTGAGCGGCTCTACGAGCAGTACTTC. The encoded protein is CASSRLEAGERLYEQYF.

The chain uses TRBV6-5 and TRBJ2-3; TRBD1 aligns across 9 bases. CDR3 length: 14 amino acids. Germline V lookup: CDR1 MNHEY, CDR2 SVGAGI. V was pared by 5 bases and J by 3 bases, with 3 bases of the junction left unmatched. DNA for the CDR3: TGTGCCAGCAGTGTTGGACAGGGGACAGATACGCAGTATTTT. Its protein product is CASSVGQGTDTQYF.

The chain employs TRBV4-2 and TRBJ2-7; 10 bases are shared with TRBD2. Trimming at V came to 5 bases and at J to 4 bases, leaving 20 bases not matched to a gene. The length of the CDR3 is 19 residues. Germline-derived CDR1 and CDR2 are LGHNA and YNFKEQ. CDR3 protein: CASSKHPGLASPSSYEQYF. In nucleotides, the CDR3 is TGTGCCAGCAGCAAACATCCGGGACTAGCGTCCCCATCCTCATACGAGCAGTACTTC.

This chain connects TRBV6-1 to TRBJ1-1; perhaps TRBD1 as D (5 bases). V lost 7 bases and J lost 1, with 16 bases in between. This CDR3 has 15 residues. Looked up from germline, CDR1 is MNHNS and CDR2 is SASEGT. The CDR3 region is CASNFSPGTNTEAFF. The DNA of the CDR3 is TGTGCCAGCAACTTCAGCCCCGGGACGAACACTGAAGCTTTCTTT.

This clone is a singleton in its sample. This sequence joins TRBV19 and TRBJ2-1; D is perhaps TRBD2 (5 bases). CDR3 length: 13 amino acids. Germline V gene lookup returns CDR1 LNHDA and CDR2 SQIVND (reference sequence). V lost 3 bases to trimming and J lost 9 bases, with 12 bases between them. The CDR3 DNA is TGTGCCAGTAGTATGCCCCCCGGGGTTGAGCAGTTCTTC. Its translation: CASSMPPGVEQFF.

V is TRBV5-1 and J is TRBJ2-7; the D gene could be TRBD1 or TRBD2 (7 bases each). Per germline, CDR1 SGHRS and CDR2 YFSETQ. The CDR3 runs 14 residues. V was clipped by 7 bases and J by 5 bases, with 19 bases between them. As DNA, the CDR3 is TGCGCCAGCCCGGCAGGGGGAGGGCCCCACGAGCAGTACTTC. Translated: CASPAGGGPHEQYF.

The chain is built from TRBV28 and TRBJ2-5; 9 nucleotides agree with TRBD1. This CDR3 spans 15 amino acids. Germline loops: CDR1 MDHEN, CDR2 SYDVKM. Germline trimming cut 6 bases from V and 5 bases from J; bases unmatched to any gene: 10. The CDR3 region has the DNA TGTGCCAGCAGCCCCACAGGGGGCAGGGGGGAGACCCAGTACTTC. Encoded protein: CASSPTGGRGETQYF.

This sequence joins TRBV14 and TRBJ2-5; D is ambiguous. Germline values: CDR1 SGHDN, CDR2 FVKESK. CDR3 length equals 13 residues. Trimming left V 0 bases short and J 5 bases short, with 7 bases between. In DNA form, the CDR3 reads TGTGCCAGCAGCCAAGATAGGCCGGAGACCCAGTACTTC. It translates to CASSQDRPETQYF.

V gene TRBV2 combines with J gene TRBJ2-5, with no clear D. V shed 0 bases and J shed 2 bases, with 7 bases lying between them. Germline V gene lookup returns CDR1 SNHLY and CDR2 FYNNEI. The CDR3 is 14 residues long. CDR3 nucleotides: TGTGCCAGCAGTGAAGCGCCCCTACAAGAGACCCAGTACTTC. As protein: CASSEAPLQETQYF.

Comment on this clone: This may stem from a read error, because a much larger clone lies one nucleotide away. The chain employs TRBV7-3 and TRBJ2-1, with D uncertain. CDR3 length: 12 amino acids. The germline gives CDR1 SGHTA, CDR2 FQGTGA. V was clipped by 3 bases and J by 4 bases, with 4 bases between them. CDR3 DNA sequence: TGTGCCAGCAGCTTCGGGTACAATGAGCAGTTCTTC. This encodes CASSFGYNEQFF. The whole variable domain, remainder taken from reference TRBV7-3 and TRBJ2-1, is GAGVSQTPSNKVTEKGKYVELRCDPISGHTALYWYRQSLGQGPEFLIYFQGTGAADDSGLPNDRFFAVRPEGSVSTLKIQRTERGDSAVYLCASSFGYNEQFFGPGTRLTVL.

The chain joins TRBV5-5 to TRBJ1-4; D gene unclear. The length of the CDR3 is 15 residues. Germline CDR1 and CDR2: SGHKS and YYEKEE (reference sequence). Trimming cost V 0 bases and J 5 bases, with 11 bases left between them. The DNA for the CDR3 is TGTGCCAGCAGCTTGGATCACACGCGCAATGAAAAACTGTTTTTT. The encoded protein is CASSLDHTRNEKLFF.

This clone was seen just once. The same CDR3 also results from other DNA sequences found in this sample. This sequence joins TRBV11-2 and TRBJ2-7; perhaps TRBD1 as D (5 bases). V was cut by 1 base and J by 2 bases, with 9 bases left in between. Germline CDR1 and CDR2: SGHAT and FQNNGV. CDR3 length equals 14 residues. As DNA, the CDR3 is TGTGCCAGCAGCTTAGTTGCAGGGACCTACGAGCAGTACTTC. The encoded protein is CASSLVAGTYEQYF.

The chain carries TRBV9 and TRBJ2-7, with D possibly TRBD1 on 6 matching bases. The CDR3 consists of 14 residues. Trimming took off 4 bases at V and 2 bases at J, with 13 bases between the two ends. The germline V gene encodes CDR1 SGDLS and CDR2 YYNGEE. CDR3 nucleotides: TGTGCCAGCAGCCCTAGGGACATCGCCTACGAGCAGTACTTC. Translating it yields CASSPRDIAYEQYF.

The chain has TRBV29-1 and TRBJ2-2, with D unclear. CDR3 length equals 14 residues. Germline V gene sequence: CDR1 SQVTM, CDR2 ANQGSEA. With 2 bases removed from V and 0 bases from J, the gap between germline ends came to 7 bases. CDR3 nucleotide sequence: TGCAGCGTTGAAAAGCTAGCGAACACCGGGGAGCTGTTTTTT. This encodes CSVEKLANTGELFF.

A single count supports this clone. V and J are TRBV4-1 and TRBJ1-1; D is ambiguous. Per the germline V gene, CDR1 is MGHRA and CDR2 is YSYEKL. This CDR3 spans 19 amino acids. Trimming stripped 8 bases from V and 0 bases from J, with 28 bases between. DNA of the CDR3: TGCGCCAGCCGCGTTCTGGGCGGGGTAGTACAGTCAATGAACACTGAAGCTTTCTTT. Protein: CASRVLGGVVQSMNTEAFF.

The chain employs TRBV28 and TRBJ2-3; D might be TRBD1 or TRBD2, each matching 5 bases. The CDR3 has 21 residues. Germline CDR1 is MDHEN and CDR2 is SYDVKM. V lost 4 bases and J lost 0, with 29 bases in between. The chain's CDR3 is CASSSPQGPLVVDSSTDTQYF. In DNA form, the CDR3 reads TGTGCCAGCAGTTCCCCCCAGGGACCGCTGGTAGTAGATTCTAGCACAGATACGCAGTATTTT.

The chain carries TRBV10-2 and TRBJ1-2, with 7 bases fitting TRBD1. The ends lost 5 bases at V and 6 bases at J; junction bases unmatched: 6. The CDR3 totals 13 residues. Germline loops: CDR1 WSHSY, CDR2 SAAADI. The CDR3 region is CASSTQGDNGYTF. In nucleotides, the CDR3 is TGCGCCAGCAGTACCCAGGGGGACAATGGCTACACCTTC.

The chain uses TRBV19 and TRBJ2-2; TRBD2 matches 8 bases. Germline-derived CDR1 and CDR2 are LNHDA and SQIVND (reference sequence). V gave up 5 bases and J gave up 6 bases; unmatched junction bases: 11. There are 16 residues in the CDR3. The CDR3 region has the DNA TGTGCCAGTAGTCCCCACTCCGGACTAGCTGCCGGGGAGCTGTTTTTT. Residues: CASSPHSGLAAGELFF. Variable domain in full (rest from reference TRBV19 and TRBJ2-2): DGGITQSPKYLFRKEGQNVTLSCEQNLNHDAMYWYRQDPGQGLRLIYYSQIVNDFQKGDIAEGYSVSREKKESFPLTVTSAQKNPTAFYLCASSPHSGLAAGELFFGEGSRLTVL.

CDR3 amino acids: CASSERSHYLNTEAFF. In DNA, the CDR3 is TGTGCCAGCAGTGAACGGTCCCATTACCTGAACACTGAAGCTTTCTTT. V gene TRBV6-1 combines with J gene TRBJ1-1, with D unresolved. CDR1 and CDR2 from the germline V gene are MNHNS and SASEGT. V was cut by 2 bases and J by 0 bases, with 13 bases left in between. The CDR3 has 16 amino acids.